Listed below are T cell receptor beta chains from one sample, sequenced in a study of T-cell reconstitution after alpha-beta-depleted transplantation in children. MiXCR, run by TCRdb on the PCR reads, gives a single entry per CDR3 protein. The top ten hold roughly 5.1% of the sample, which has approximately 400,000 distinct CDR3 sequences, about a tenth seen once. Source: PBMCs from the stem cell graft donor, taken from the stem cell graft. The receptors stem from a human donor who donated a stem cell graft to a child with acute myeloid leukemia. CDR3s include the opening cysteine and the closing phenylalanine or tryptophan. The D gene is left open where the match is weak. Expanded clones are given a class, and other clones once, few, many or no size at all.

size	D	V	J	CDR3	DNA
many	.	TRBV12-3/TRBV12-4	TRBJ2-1	CASSFSADEQFF	TGTGCCAGCAGTTTTTCGGCCGATGAGCAGTTCTTC
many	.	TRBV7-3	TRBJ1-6	CASSLLRNSPLHF	TGTGCCAGCAGCTTACTTCGTAATTCACCCCTCCACTTT
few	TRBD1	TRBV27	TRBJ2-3	CASSLSWQGGTDTQYF	TGTGCCAGCAGTTTATCGTGGCAGGGGGGCACAGATACGCAGTATTTT
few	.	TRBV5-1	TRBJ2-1	CASRREMARFSYNEQFF	TGCGCCAGCAGGAGGGAGATGGCTCGCTTCTCCTACAATGAGCAGTTCTTC
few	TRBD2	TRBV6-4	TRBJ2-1	CASSDSKLAGWDEQFF	TGTGCCAGCAGTGACTCGAAACTAGCGGGGTGGGATGAGCAGTTCTTC
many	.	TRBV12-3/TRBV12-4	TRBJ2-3	CASSFLASKDTQYF	TGTGCCAGCAGTTTCCTGGCTAGTAAGGATACGCAGTATTTT
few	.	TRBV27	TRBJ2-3	CASSLFGTDTQYF	TGTGCCAGCAGTTTATTCGGCACAGATACGCAGTATTTT
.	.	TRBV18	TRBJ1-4	CASSPDRDGLNEKLFF	TGTGCCAGCTCACCGGACCGGGACGGCCTTAATGAAAAACTGTTTTTT
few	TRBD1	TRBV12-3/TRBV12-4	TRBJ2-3	CASWDSLIPDTQYF	TGTGCCAGCTGGGACAGTTTGATCCCAGATACGCAGTATTTT
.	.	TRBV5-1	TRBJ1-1	CASSPMPGTTEAFF	TGCGCCAGCAGCCCCATGCCAGGGACCACTGAAGCTTTCTTT
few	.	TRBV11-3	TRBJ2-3	CASSLDGGGDTQYF	TGTGCCAGCAGCTTAGACGGGGGAGGAGATACGCAGTATTTT
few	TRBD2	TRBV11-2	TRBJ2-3	CASSWSGGGTDTQYF	TGTGCCAGCAGCTGGTCGGGGGGAGGCACAGATACGCAGTATTTT
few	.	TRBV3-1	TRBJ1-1	CASSQGYTDFMNTEAFF	TGTGCCAGCAGCCAAGGTTACACTGACTTTATGAACACTGAAGCTTTCTTT
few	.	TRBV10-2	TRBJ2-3	CASSESSLGLYTQYF	TGCGCCAGCAGTGAGTCTTCTTTAGGACTGTATACGCAGTATTTT
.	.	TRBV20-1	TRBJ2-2	CSARGDPFTGELFF	TGCAGTGCTAGAGGGGACCCGTTCACCGGGGAGCTGTTTTTT
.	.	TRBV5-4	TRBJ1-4	CASSRRGLPNEKLFF	TGTGCCAGCAGCCGCAGGGGCCTCCCCAATGAAAAACTGTTTTTT
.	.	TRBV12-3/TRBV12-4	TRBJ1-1	CASSLQWGREAFF	TGTGCCAGCAGTCTCCAATGGGGACGAGAAGCTTTCTTT
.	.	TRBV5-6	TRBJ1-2	CASSLPGTLYGYTF	TGTGCCAGCAGCTTGCCGGGGACCCTGTATGGCTACACCTTC
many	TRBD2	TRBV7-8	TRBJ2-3	CASTSSGGFADTQYF	TGTGCCAGCACCTCTAGCGGGGGTTTTGCAGATACGCAGTATTTT
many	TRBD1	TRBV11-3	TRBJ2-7	CASSLTGGDEQYF	TGTGCCAGCAGCTTGACAGGGGGGGACGAGCAGTACTTC
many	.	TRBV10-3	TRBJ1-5	CAISYDGNQPQHF	TGTGCCATCAGTTATGACGGTAATCAGCCCCAGCATTTT
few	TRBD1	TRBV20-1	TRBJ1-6	CSAIDRVNSPLHF	TGCAGTGCCATCGACAGGGTAAATTCACCCCTCCACTTT
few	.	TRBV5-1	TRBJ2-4	CASSFDPRVGAAKNIQYF	TGCGCCAGCAGCTTCGACCCCCGAGTCGGAGCAGCCAAAAACATTCAGTACTTC
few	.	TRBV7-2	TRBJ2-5	CASSPNPGTRETQYF	TGTGCCAGCAGCCCTAATCCCGGGACCCGCGAGACCCAGTACTTC
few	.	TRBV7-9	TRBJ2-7	CASSSNSGADEQYF	TGTGCCAGCAGCTCCAATTCAGGGGCCGACGAGCAGTACTTC
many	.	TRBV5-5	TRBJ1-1	CASSLVGYTEAFF	TGTGCCAGCAGCTTGGTAGGGTACACTGAAGCTTTCTTT
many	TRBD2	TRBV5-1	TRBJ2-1	CASSWTSGGGYNEQFF	TGCGCCAGCAGCTGGACTAGCGGAGGGGGATACAATGAGCAGTTCTTC
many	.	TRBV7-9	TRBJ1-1	CASSPNPGSTEAFF	TGTGCCAGCAGCCCCAACCCAGGGTCAACTGAAGCTTTCTTT
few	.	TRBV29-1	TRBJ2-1	CSVAVGYEQFF	TGCAGCGTTGCTGTAGGGTATGAGCAGTTCTTC
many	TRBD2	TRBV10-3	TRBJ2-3	CAISTSGGMTDTQYF	TGTGCCATCAGTACTAGCGGGGGGATGACAGATACGCAGTATTTT
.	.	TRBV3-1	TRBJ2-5	CASRDSYKYQETQYF	TGTGCCAGCCGTGACAGCTACAAGTACCAAGAGACCCAGTACTTC
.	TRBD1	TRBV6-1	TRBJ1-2	CASSDRANYGYTF	TGTGCCTCCTCGGACAGGGCGAACTATGGCTACACCTTC
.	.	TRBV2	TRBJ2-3	CASSSETGLRTDTQYF	TGTGCCAGCAGCTCCGAGACAGGTTTGCGCACAGATACGCAGTATTTT
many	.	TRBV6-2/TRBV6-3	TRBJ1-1	CASSYLKRQGTTEAFF	TGTGCCAGCAGTTACTTAAAACGTCAGGGGACCACTGAAGCTTTCTTT
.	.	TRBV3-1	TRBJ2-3	CASSHRRLGGGGTDTQYF	TGTGCCAGCAGCCATAGGAGGCTAGGAGGAGGGGGCACAGATACGCAGTATTTT
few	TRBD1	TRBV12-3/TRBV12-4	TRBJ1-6	CASSPGQDNSPLHF	TGTGCCAGCAGTCCGGGACAGGATAATTCACCCCTCCACTTT
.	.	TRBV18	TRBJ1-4	CASSPSTNEKLFF	TGTGCCAGCTCACCCTCAACTAATGAAAAACTGTTTTTT
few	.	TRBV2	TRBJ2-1	CASRSGGGFYNEQFF	TGTGCCAGCAGGAGCGGAGGGGGTTTCTACAATGAGCAGTTCTTC
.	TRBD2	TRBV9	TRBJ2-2	CASSVVTSGGELFF	TGTGCCAGCAGCGTTGTGACTAGCGGCGGGGAGCTGTTTTTT
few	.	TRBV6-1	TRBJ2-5	CASRIGTQNVGTQYF	TGTGCCAGCAGAATCGGGACACAAAATGTCGGGACCCAGTACTTC
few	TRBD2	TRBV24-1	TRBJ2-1	CATSDPGTTNEQFF	TGTGCCACCAGTGATCCGGGGACTACCAATGAGCAGTTCTTC
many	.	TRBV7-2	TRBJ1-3	CASSLSTGTLSGNTIYF	TGTGCCAGCAGCTTATCGACAGGCACACTCTCTGGAAACACCATATATTTT